This TCR beta chain stems from a study of cytomegalovirus exposure and HLA in healthy donors. General study points: The CMV antigen specificity of a few CMV-associated chains was confirmed through in vitro analysis. Researchers catalogued about 160 TCR beta chains as cytomegalovirus-associated. A subsequent analysis found that TCR clusters from the first cohort also tended to co-occur in the approximately 130 validation repertoires, with 94% of cluster scores above 0.

Of note for this clone: Its antigen is still unknown.

The repertoire was sequenced with immunoSEQ multiplex PCR; TCRdb's copy has only in-frame clones and lacks some. The sample records 200,000 or so clones, approximately 88% being singletons. Source material: PBMCs. This clonotype originated in a man aged 18 to 30 in good health and CMV-seropositive.

The CDR3 region has the DNA TGTGCCAGCACTCAGGGGGCAGTTGCGCGGCCCCAGCATTTT. Protein product: CASTQGAVARPQHF. This rearrangement joins TRBV6-5 to TRBJ1-5; 8 nucleotides match TRBD1. Germline assignment: CDR1 MNHEY and CDR2 SVGAGI. The CDR3 extends over 14 amino acids. J gave up 9 bases and V 7 bases, and 11 bases lay outside the gene matches.